This T cell receptor (beta chain) was captured by sequencing in a study of cytomegalovirus exposure and HLA in healthy donors. Trimming removed 4 bases from V and 2 bases from J, with 10 bases in between. The CDR3 is made up of 15 amino acids. Germline V CDR1 and CDR2: SGHDT, YYEEEE. The assay was immunoSEQ multiplex PCR, and TCRdb's table has in-frame clones only and misses some. This table has 110,000 or so clones, about nine tenths appearing once. The source of this sequence is a man aged 18-30 years in good health and CMV-seronegative. The sample taken for sequencing was PBMCs. The V gene is TRBV5-6, the J gene TRBJ2-6, with D uncertain. The CDR3 here is CASSLILAGANVLTF. As DNA, the CDR3 is TGTGCCAGCAGCCTTATTCTAGCTGGGGCCAACGTCCTGACTTTC.